This is a list of T cell receptor beta chains from one sample in a study of T cell responses to AZD1222 COVID-19 vaccine. TCRdb keeps only in-frame clones here, not all; method: immunoSEQ multiplex PCR. The table has some 110,000 clones, approximately 90% seen once. The input for sequencing was peripheral blood, taken 28 days after the second AZD1222 dose. The receptor set was obtained from an adult who received the AZD1222 COVID-19 vaccine. Both conserved end residues are part of each CDR3. Each record gives: J gene, V gene, clone size, D gene, CDR3 protein, CDR3 DNA. The D gene is left open where the match is weak. Size is omitted from some rows. Given values are once, few, many or a class for expanded clones.

j_gene: TRBJ2-3
v_gene: TRBV18
abundance: .
d_gene: TRBD2
CDR3aa: CASSSSGRRSDTQYF
CDR3nt: TGTGCCAGCTCGTCTAGCGGGAGGAGGTCAGATACGCAGTATTTT

j_gene: TRBJ2-5
v_gene: TRBV6-4
abundance: .
d_gene: TRBD2
CDR3aa: CASSEKFGTSGRGQETQYF
CDR3nt: TGTGCCAGCAGTGAAAAGTTCGGGACTAGCGGGAGAGGTCAAGAGACCCAGTACTTC

j_gene: TRBJ1-5
v_gene: TRBV16
abundance: .
d_gene: .
CDR3aa: CASSQSVRQSNQPQHF
CDR3nt: TGTGCCAGCAGCCAATCAGTAAGACAGTCAAATCAGCCCCAGCATTTT

j_gene: TRBJ1-1
v_gene: TRBV7-9
abundance: .
d_gene: TRBD1
CDR3aa: CASSLDRGQTEAFF
CDR3nt: TGTGCCAGCAGCTTAGATCGGGGACAGACTGAAGCTTTCTTT

j_gene: TRBJ1-2
v_gene: TRBV28
abundance: .
d_gene: TRBD1
CDR3aa: CASSSTGRGGGYTF
CDR3nt: TGTGCCAGCAGTTCGACAGGGAGGGGTGGTGGCTACACCTTC

j_gene: TRBJ1-2
v_gene: TRBV27
abundance: .
d_gene: .
CDR3aa: CASSEGTHGYTF
CDR3nt: TGTGCCAGCAGTGAAGGGACTCATGGCTACACCTTC

j_gene: TRBJ1-3
v_gene: TRBV27
abundance: .
d_gene: TRBD1
CDR3aa: CASSATQGARGNTIYF
CDR3nt: TGTGCCAGCAGTGCCACCCAGGGGGCGCGAGGAAACACCATATATTTT

j_gene: TRBJ2-3
v_gene: TRBV28
abundance: .
d_gene: .
CDR3aa: CASSKPGFGADTQYF
CDR3nt: TGTGCCAGCAGTAAACCCGGGTTTGGGGCAGATACGCAGTATTTT

j_gene: TRBJ2-1
v_gene: TRBV27
abundance: .
d_gene: .
CDR3aa: CASSLFGYNEQFF
CDR3nt: TGTGCCAGCAGTTTATTTGGGTACAATGAGCAGTTCTTC

j_gene: TRBJ1-5
v_gene: TRBV6-6
abundance: .
d_gene: TRBD1
CDR3aa: CASSYSGQSNQPQHF
CDR3nt: TGTGCCAGCAGTTACTCGGGACAGAGCAATCAGCCCCAGCATTTT

j_gene: TRBJ1-1
v_gene: TRBV28
abundance: .
d_gene: .
CDR3aa: CASSLLGVQNTEAFF
CDR3nt: TGTGCCAGCAGTTTATTAGGGGTCCAGAACACTGAAGCTTTCTTT

j_gene: TRBJ2-3
v_gene: TRBV5-1
abundance: .
d_gene: TRBD1
CDR3aa: CASSPGQGDSDTQYF
CDR3nt: TGCGCCAGCAGCCCGGGACAGGGGGACTCAGATACGCAGTATTTT

j_gene: TRBJ2-3
v_gene: TRBV6-1
abundance: .
d_gene: .
CDR3aa: CASSEAGGGTDTQYF
CDR3nt: TGTGCCAGCAGTGAAGCTGGAGGGGGCACAGATACGCAGTATTTT

j_gene: TRBJ1-3
v_gene: TRBV11-3
abundance: .
d_gene: .
CDR3aa: CASSLEGHTIYF
CDR3nt: TGTGCCAGCAGCTTGGAGGGGCACACCATATATTTT

j_gene: TRBJ1-2
v_gene: TRBV2
abundance: .
d_gene: .
CDR3aa: CASSERGAWGYTF
CDR3nt: TGTGCCAGCAGTGAACGGGGGGCATGGGGCTACACCTTC

j_gene: TRBJ2-7
v_gene: TRBV20-1
abundance: few
d_gene: .
CDR3aa: CSASVEDLSDYEQYF
CDR3nt: TGCAGTGCTAGTGTGGAGGATTTGTCGGACTACGAGCAGTACTTC

j_gene: TRBJ1-1
v_gene: TRBV27
abundance: .
d_gene: .
CDR3aa: CASSTHSNPSGRTEAFF
CDR3nt: TGTGCCAGCAGTACCCACTCCAACCCCTCGGGGAGAACTGAAGCTTTCTTT

j_gene: TRBJ1-1
v_gene: TRBV29-1
abundance: .
d_gene: .
CDR3aa: CSVEWEENTEAFF
CDR3nt: TGCAGCGTTGAGTGGGAGGAGAACACTGAAGCTTTCTTT

j_gene: TRBJ2-3
v_gene: TRBV29-1
abundance: .
d_gene: TRBD2
CDR3aa: CSVGGRGLAGRSTDTQYF
CDR3nt: TGCAGCGTTGGTGGCCGGGGACTAGCGGGGCGTAGCACAGATACGCAGTATTTT

j_gene: TRBJ2-7
v_gene: TRBV3-1/TRBV3-2
abundance: .
d_gene: .
CDR3aa: CASSEEYQADEQYF
CDR3nt: TGTGCCAGCAGCGAAGAGTATCAGGCTGACGAGCAGTACTTC

j_gene: TRBJ2-7
v_gene: TRBV6-5
abundance: .
d_gene: .
CDR3aa: CASSYPSHYEQYF
CDR3nt: TGTGCCAGCAGTTACCCGAGTCACTACGAGCAGTACTTC

j_gene: TRBJ1-5
v_gene: TRBV19
abundance: .
d_gene: .
CDR3aa: CASSRAGRNQPQHF
CDR3nt: TGTGCCAGTAGTAGGGCAGGGAGGAATCAGCCCCAGCATTTT

j_gene: TRBJ2-7
v_gene: TRBV28
abundance: .
d_gene: .
CDR3aa: CASSPPTEPYEQYF
CDR3nt: TGTGCCAGCAGCCCACCGACAGAGCCCTACGAGCAGTACTTC

j_gene: TRBJ1-4
v_gene: TRBV7-9
abundance: .
d_gene: TRBD1
CDR3aa: CASSLATGTGEEKLFF
CDR3nt: TGTGCCAGCAGCTTAGCAACCGGGACAGGGGAAGAAAAACTGTTTTTT

j_gene: TRBJ2-5
v_gene: TRBV5-1
abundance: .
d_gene: TRBD2
CDR3aa: CASSQQLARKETQYF
CDR3nt: TGCGCCAGCAGCCAACAACTAGCGAGAAAAGAGACCCAGTACTTC

j_gene: TRBJ1-5
v_gene: TRBV7-2
abundance: .
d_gene: .
CDR3aa: CASSSQTGGRNQPQHF
CDR3nt: TGTGCCAGCAGCTCTCAGACAGGTGGGCGCAATCAGCCCCAGCATTTT

j_gene: TRBJ1-2
v_gene: TRBV6-5
abundance: .
d_gene: TRBD1
CDR3aa: CASSYTSGQIYGYTF
CDR3nt: TGTGCCAGCAGTTACACCTCGGGACAGATCTATGGCTACACCTTC

j_gene: TRBJ2-1
v_gene: TRBV30
abundance: .
d_gene: .
CDR3aa: CAWSSSVEQFF
CDR3nt: TGTGCCTGGAGTTCATCGGTTGAGCAGTTCTTC

j_gene: TRBJ1-1
v_gene: TRBV11-2
abundance: .
d_gene: .
CDR3aa: CASSLKRNTEAFF
CDR3nt: TGTGCCAGCAGCTTAAAAAGAAACACTGAAGCTTTCTTT

j_gene: TRBJ1-5
v_gene: TRBV10-2
abundance: .
d_gene: .
CDR3aa: CASSELGIDQPQHF
CDR3nt: TGCGCCAGCAGTGAGTTGGGAATCGATCAGCCCCAGCATTTT

j_gene: TRBJ1-1
v_gene: TRBV11-2
abundance: .
d_gene: .
CDR3aa: CASSPPAGEAFF
CDR3nt: TGTGCCAGCAGCCCCCCGGCCGGAGAAGCTTTCTTT

j_gene: TRBJ1-2
v_gene: TRBV3-1/TRBV3-2
abundance: .
d_gene: .
CDR3aa: CASSQRWRGTSGYTF
CDR3nt: TGTGCCAGCAGCCAAAGGTGGAGGGGGACGAGTGGCTACACCTTC

j_gene: TRBJ2-7
v_gene: TRBV2
abundance: .
d_gene: TRBD1
CDR3aa: CASTGQSYEQYF
CDR3nt: TGTGCCAGCACGGGACAGTCCTACGAGCAGTACTTC

j_gene: TRBJ1-4
v_gene: TRBV28
abundance: .
d_gene: .
CDR3aa: CASSPYDAGGYEKLFF
CDR3nt: TGTGCCAGCAGTCCCTATGACGCGGGGGGTTATGAAAAACTGTTTTTT

j_gene: TRBJ1-5
v_gene: TRBV27
abundance: .
d_gene: .
CDR3aa: CASSKNSNQPQHF
CDR3nt: TGTGCCAGCAGTAAAAATAGCAATCAGCCCCAGCATTTT

j_gene: TRBJ1-1
v_gene: TRBV6-6
abundance: .
d_gene: TRBD1
CDR3aa: CASSSEDRVTEAFF
CDR3nt: TGTGCCAGCAGTTCCGAGGACAGGGTTACTGAAGCTTTCTTT

j_gene: TRBJ1-1
v_gene: TRBV19
abundance: .
d_gene: .
CDR3aa: CASSIGAGGEAFF
CDR3nt: TGTGCCAGTAGTATAGGAGCCGGGGGCGAAGCTTTCTTT